This TCR beta chain was recovered during a study of blood T cell repertoires in COVID-19. Study information: COVID-19 samples, acute and convalescent, were from the United States, Italy and Spain. The cDNA or gDNA used as material had been derived from T cells, B-cell-depleted T cells, or PBMCs.

Trimming cost V 4 bases and J 9 bases; bases outside gene matches: 6. CDR1 is MGHDK, CDR2 SYGVNS, per germline. The CDR3 runs 14 residues. Per the authors' pipeline: The assay estimated nucleated cells by amplifying reference gene primers. TCRdb's copy holds only in-frame clones and misses some; the assay was immunoSEQ multiplex PCR. The DNA gave D and trimming, while V, J and clone size come from that table. The sample includes a few hundred thousand clones, roughly 85% of them seen just once. Source material: peripheral blood. The rearrangement joins TRBV25-1 to TRBJ1-6, with TRBD1 identical over 7 bases. This TCR came from a man in his sixties who had recovered from COVID-19. The CDR3 DNA reads as TGTGCCAGCAGTGGGACAGGCCCAACTTCACCCCTCCACTTT. Encoded protein: CASSGTGPTSPLHF.